The rows below give T cell receptor beta chains drawn from one sample of a study of shared clonotypes between healthy human individuals. Using immunoSEQ multiplex PCR, the repertoire was profiled, and TCRdb retains in-frame clones only, with some absent. The sample has over 1.4 million clones, roughly 96% seen once. Source material: naive CD4+ T cells sorted from blood. All receptors come from a man aged 30 to 39 in good health. CDR3s include the opening cysteine and the closing phenylalanine or tryptophan. The order of the fields is clone size, V gene, J gene, D gene, CDR3 DNA, CDR3 protein. D genes are given only for firm matches. Clone size is stated in some rows and not others, as once, few, many or a class when expanded.

abundance: NA; v_gene: TRBV19; j_gene: TRBJ2-7; d_gene: TRBD1; CDR3nt: TGTGCCAGTAGAGTCGGACAGGGACTTTCCACAGAGCAGTACTTC; CDR3aa: CASRVGQGLSTEQYF
abundance: once; v_gene: TRBV11-2; j_gene: TRBJ2-7; d_gene: NA; CDR3nt: TGTGCCAGCAGCCGCCCCGGCTACGAGCAGTACTTC; CDR3aa: CASSRPGYEQYF
abundance: NA; v_gene: TRBV6-1; j_gene: TRBJ2-3; d_gene: NA; CDR3nt: TGTGCCAGCAGTGAACAGGTCCTCACAGATACGCAGTATTTT; CDR3aa: CASSEQVLTDTQYF
abundance: NA; v_gene: TRBV7-2; j_gene: TRBJ2-4; d_gene: NA; CDR3nt: TGTGCCAGCAGCTTAGTCGGTGTAGCCAAAAACATTCAGTACTTC; CDR3aa: CASSLVGVAKNIQYF
abundance: NA; v_gene: TRBV30; j_gene: TRBJ2-1; d_gene: NA; CDR3nt: TGTGCCTGGAGGACCTCGACGCATGAGCAGTTCTTC; CDR3aa: CAWRTSTHEQFF
abundance: NA; v_gene: TRBV4-1; j_gene: TRBJ2-1; d_gene: NA; CDR3nt: TGCGCCAGCAGCACCCAGGGTGCCCAGAACAATGAGCAGTTCTTC; CDR3aa: CASSTQGAQNNEQFF
abundance: NA; v_gene: TRBV18; j_gene: TRBJ1-5; d_gene: NA; CDR3nt: TGTGCCAGCTCACCACCGGGAGGCAATCAGCCCCAGCATTTT; CDR3aa: CASSPPGGNQPQHF
abundance: once; v_gene: TRBV7-2; j_gene: TRBJ1-2; d_gene: NA; CDR3nt: TGTGCCAGCAGCTTGGTACAGGGCGTCTATGGCTACACCTTC; CDR3aa: CASSLVQGVYGYTF
abundance: NA; v_gene: TRBV9; j_gene: TRBJ2-2; d_gene: NA; CDR3nt: TGTGCCAGCAGCGAAGGGACGGCGAACACCGGGGAGCTGTTTTTT; CDR3aa: CASSEGTANTGELFF
abundance: NA; v_gene: TRBV27; j_gene: TRBJ1-5; d_gene: NA; CDR3nt: TGTGCCAGCAGTTCTCTTGGGGCAGGATCACTGGGGCAGCCCCAGCATTTT; CDR3aa: CASSSLGAGSLGQPQHF
abundance: NA; v_gene: TRBV6-1; j_gene: TRBJ2-7; d_gene: NA; CDR3nt: TGTGCCAGCAGTGAAACCACGGAGAGCCTCTACGAGCAGTACTTC; CDR3aa: CASSETTESLYEQYF
abundance: NA; v_gene: TRBV5-4; j_gene: TRBJ2-1; d_gene: NA; CDR3nt: TGTGCCAGCAGCTTGGACAGTTCTTACAATGAGCAGTTCTTC; CDR3aa: CASSLDSSYNEQFF
abundance: NA; v_gene: TRBV20-1; j_gene: TRBJ1-1; d_gene: NA; CDR3nt: TGCAGTGCGACACTAGACACTGAAGCTTTCTTT; CDR3aa: CSATLDTEAFF
abundance: NA; v_gene: TRBV29-1; j_gene: TRBJ1-5; d_gene: NA; CDR3nt: TGCAGCGTTGCTGGCGGAACCAATCAGCCCCAGCATTTT; CDR3aa: CSVAGGTNQPQHF
abundance: NA; v_gene: TRBV28; j_gene: TRBJ2-7; d_gene: TRBD1; CDR3nt: TGTGCCAGCAGTAACTGGACAGGGGACTACGAGCAGTACTTC; CDR3aa: CASSNWTGDYEQYF
abundance: NA; v_gene: TRBV7-9; j_gene: TRBJ2-1; d_gene: TRBD2; CDR3nt: TGTGCCAGCAGCTTCGGTGGGGGGGTCTTC; CDR3aa: CASSFGGGVF
abundance: NA; v_gene: TRBV20-1; j_gene: TRBJ1-3; d_gene: NA; CDR3nt: TGCAGTGGGACAAGTGGAAACACCATATATTTT; CDR3aa: CSGTSGNTIYF
abundance: NA; v_gene: TRBV2; j_gene: TRBJ1-1; d_gene: TRBD1; CDR3nt: TGTGCCAGCAGTGCGGGACAGCTGAACACTGAAGCTTTCTTT; CDR3aa: CASSAGQLNTEAFF
abundance: NA; v_gene: TRBV5-4; j_gene: TRBJ2-7; d_gene: TRBD2; CDR3nt: TGTGCCAGCAGCTTGGCGGGAGGGCCTCGTGACGAGCAGTACTTC; CDR3aa: CASSLAGGPRDEQYF
abundance: NA; v_gene: TRBV7-8; j_gene: TRBJ2-3; d_gene: TRBD2; CDR3nt: TGTGCCAGCAGCTTAGTGTGGGGCGGCGGGAGGGCCGGGACGACAGATACGCAGTATTTT; CDR3aa: CASSLVWGGGRAGTTDTQYF
abundance: NA; v_gene: TRBV5-1; j_gene: TRBJ2-2; d_gene: TRBD1; CDR3nt: TGCGCCAGCACCGATCGGACAGGGGGCTCGGACGGGGAGCTGTTTTTT; CDR3aa: CASTDRTGGSDGELFF
abundance: NA; v_gene: TRBV5-1; j_gene: TRBJ2-1; d_gene: TRBD2; CDR3nt: TGCGCCAGCAGCTTCGGACTAGCGAATCACAATGAGCAGTTCTTC; CDR3aa: CASSFGLANHNEQFF
abundance: NA; v_gene: TRBV5-6; j_gene: TRBJ1-1; d_gene: NA; CDR3nt: TGTGCCAGCAGCTTACTGGCCGGGATCACTGAAGCTTTCTTT; CDR3aa: CASSLLAGITEAFF
abundance: once; v_gene: TRBV5-4; j_gene: TRBJ2-7; d_gene: NA; CDR3nt: TGTGCCAGCAGCTTGGGAGGAATTGTTAGGGGCGAGCAGTACTTC; CDR3aa: CASSLGGIVRGEQYF
abundance: NA; v_gene: TRBV7-8; j_gene: TRBJ2-3; d_gene: TRBD2; CDR3nt: TGTGCCAGCACCGAGCGGGAGGGATACACAGATACGCAGTATTTT; CDR3aa: CASTEREGYTDTQYF
abundance: NA; v_gene: TRBV12-2; j_gene: TRBJ2-1; d_gene: NA; CDR3nt: TGTGCAAGTCGCTTACCCCCCGGGAGGGATCTCTACAATGAGCAGTTCTTC; CDR3aa: CASRLPPGRDLYNEQFF
abundance: NA; v_gene: TRBV18; j_gene: TRBJ1-1; d_gene: NA; CDR3nt: TGTGCCAGCTCACCAGGCAGGGCGGCGGGGAACACTGAAGCTTTCTTT; CDR3aa: CASSPGRAAGNTEAFF
abundance: few; v_gene: TRBV2; j_gene: TRBJ2-7; d_gene: TRBD1; CDR3nt: TGTGCCACCGGGACAGGACCTTACGAGCAGTACTTC; CDR3aa: CATGTGPYEQYF
abundance: NA; v_gene: TRBV11-2; j_gene: TRBJ2-7; d_gene: TRBD2; CDR3nt: TGTGCCAGCAGCTTCAGGGAGGGCCGCTACGAGCAGTACTTC; CDR3aa: CASSFREGRYEQYF
abundance: NA; v_gene: TRBV14; j_gene: TRBJ2-3; d_gene: TRBD2; CDR3nt: TGTGCCAGCAGCCAAGATTATGCTGGGACTAGCGGGAGATTTGATACGCAGTATTTT; CDR3aa: CASSQDYAGTSGRFDTQYF
abundance: NA; v_gene: TRBV7-9; j_gene: TRBJ2-1; d_gene: NA; CDR3nt: TGTGCCAGCAGCCCCCACTTGGATGAGCAGTTCTTC; CDR3aa: CASSPHLDEQFF
abundance: NA; v_gene: TRBV30; j_gene: TRBJ2-7; d_gene: NA; CDR3nt: TGTGCCGGAAATGGGGATCCGTCCTACGAGCAGTACTTC; CDR3aa: CAGNGDPSYEQYF
abundance: NA; v_gene: TRBV5-6; j_gene: TRBJ2-1; d_gene: NA; CDR3nt: TGTGCCAGCAGCTGGGGCCAACGTTACAATGAGCAGTTCTTC; CDR3aa: CASSWGQRYNEQFF
abundance: NA; v_gene: TRBV5-1; j_gene: TRBJ2-5; d_gene: TRBD1; CDR3nt: TGCGCCAGCAGCATTGACAGGGAAGAGACCCAGTACTTC; CDR3aa: CASSIDREETQYF
abundance: NA; v_gene: TRBV9; j_gene: TRBJ2-5; d_gene: NA; CDR3nt: TGTGCCAGCGGGGGGACAGACCAAGAGACCCAGTACTTC; CDR3aa: CASGGTDQETQYF
abundance: NA; v_gene: TRBV5-6; j_gene: TRBJ1-2; d_gene: NA; CDR3nt: TGTGCCAGCAGCTCCCTTGCCCGGAAGGGCCCGGGAGGCTACACCTTC; CDR3aa: CASSSLARKGPGGYTF
abundance: few; v_gene: TRBV2; j_gene: TRBJ1-1; d_gene: NA; CDR3nt: TGTGCCAGCAGTGTAACGACTGAAGCTTTCTTT; CDR3aa: CASSVTTEAFF
abundance: NA; v_gene: TRBV5-6; j_gene: TRBJ1-5; d_gene: NA; CDR3nt: TGTGCCAGCAGCTTCCGCAGGGTAAATCAGCCCCAGCATTTT; CDR3aa: CASSFRRVNQPQHF
abundance: NA; v_gene: TRBV11-3; j_gene: TRBJ2-5; d_gene: NA; CDR3nt: TGTGCCAGCAGCTTAGAAGTCCAAGAGACCCAGTACTTC; CDR3aa: CASSLEVQETQYF
abundance: NA; v_gene: TRBV5-4; j_gene: TRBJ2-1; d_gene: TRBD2; CDR3nt: TGTGCCAGCAGCTTGGGTAGCGGGAGGGTAAATGAGCAGTTCTTC; CDR3aa: CASSLGSGRVNEQFF